This T cell receptor beta chain is from a study of T cell responses to AZD1222 COVID-19 vaccine. Study-wide results and caveats: White British ancestry dominated among donors, who included more females, and clonal diversity was possibly underestimated.

Deletions cut 3 bases from V and 8 bases from J, with 5 bases between. This CDR3 spans 12 amino acids. The assay was immunoSEQ multiplex PCR, and TCRdb's table has in-frame clones only and misses some. The data show some 25,000 clones, roughly 86% seen once. As for this clone: The antigen is unknown.

This TCR derives from an adult who received the AZD1222 COVID-19 vaccine. The V and J genes are TRBV12-3 or TRBV12-4 and TRBJ1-6, with D unclear. This material consisted of peripheral blood, taken 28 days after the second AZD1222 dose. CDR3 DNA sequence: TGTGCCAGCAGTTTGAGCGATTCACCCCTCCACTTT. Translated: CASSLSDSPLHF.